This passage covers 12 T cell receptor beta chains from one sample sequenced in a study of cytomegalovirus exposure and HLA in healthy donors. Sequencing was performed with immunoSEQ multiplex PCR; in TCRdb, only in-frame clones are kept and a portion is missing. The sample contains a few hundred thousand clones, 70% to 90% of which appear only once. Material for sequencing was PBMCs. These receptors all come from a woman younger than 35 in good health and CMV-seronegative.

The V gene is TRBV29-1, the J gene TRBJ1-1; TRBD1 is a possible D gene (5 bases). With 2 bases removed from V and 10 bases from J, the gap between germline ends came to 20 bases. Germline V gives CDR1 SQVTM, CDR2 ANQGSEA. The CDR3 length is 14 residues. CDR3 DNA: TGCAGCGTTGAACAGGGCTTGGAAGGAGCTGGAGCTTTCTTT. This encodes CSVEQGLEGAGAFF.

This rearrangement joins TRBV4-2 to TRBJ2-7; a weak D match, TRBD2 (6 bases). V shed 0 bases and J shed 3 bases, with 15 bases lying between them. The length of the CDR3 is 16 residues. Germline lookup yields CDR1 LGHNA and CDR2 YNFKEQ. The CDR3 nucleotides read TGTGCCAGCAGCCAAGAGCGCGTAGCGGCCAACTACGAGCAGTACTTC. Translation gives CASSQERVAANYEQYF.

The chain combines TRBV21-1 with TRBJ2-7; TRBD1 reflects the table's D call only, with no check against the DNA. TRBV21-1 is a pseudogene locus. The CDR3 length is 15 residues. CDR3 in amino acids: CASSAFPDRGIGFAV. As DNA, the CDR3 is TGTGCCAGCAGCGCGTTCCCGGACAGGGGAATTGGGTTTGCGGTC.

This clone was observed a single time. This chain joins TRBV6-1 and TRBJ2-7; 7 nucleotides agree with TRBD1. The V and J ends lost 1 base and 3 bases, in that order; junction bases with no gene match: 9. The CDR3 is 16 amino acids. Germline V gene lookup returns CDR1 MNHNS and CDR2 SASEGT. CDR3 nucleotides: TGTGCCAGCAGTGAAGGGGTGGGGGCAGGGGGCTACGAGCAGTACTTC. It yields the protein CASSEGVGAGGYEQYF.

This clone was counted a single time. V gene TRBV7-9 combines with J gene TRBJ1-2, with a tentative D call TRBD1 (6 bases). The CDR3 is 16 residues long. With 1 base removed from V and 2 bases from J, the gap between germline ends came to 14 bases. Germline loops: CDR1 SEHNR, CDR2 FQNEAQ (reference sequence). The CDR3 spells CASSLGGHQINYGYTF. The CDR3, as DNA: TGTGCCAGCAGCTTAGGGGGACACCAAATCAACTATGGCTACACCTTC.

The table lists this clone with a count of one. The rearrangement uses TRBV4-1 and TRBJ2-1, with TRBD2 identical over 12 bases. Germline V gene sequence: CDR1 MGHRA, CDR2 YSYEKL. Trimming removed 1 base from V and 4 bases from J; junction bases left unmatched: 2. The CDR3 consists of 16 residues. CDR3 nucleotides: TGCGCCAGCAGCCAAGTCACTAGCGGGAGGTACAATGAGCAGTTCTTC. It encodes CASSQVTSGRYNEQFF.

V and J are TRBV20-1 and TRBJ1-2; D is ambiguous. The germline V gene has CDR1 DFQATT and CDR2 SNEGSKA (reference sequence). The CDR3 is 10 residues long. Trimming took 3 bases from V and 6 from J, leaving 5 bases between them. This CDR3 reads CSARWHGYTF. DNA of the CDR3: TGCAGTGCTAGGTGGCATGGCTACACCTTC.

The rearrangement joins TRBV4-1 to TRBJ2-7; 8 bases are a match to TRBD2. The germline V gene has CDR1 MGHRA and CDR2 YSYEKL. Unmatched junction bases numbered 18, after V lost 7 bases and J lost 7 bases. The CDR3 sequence is 16 residues long. The CDR3, as DNA: TGCGCCAGCACCCCGACCCCGGGTCTAGCGGGCGGGGAGCAGTACTTC. It codes for CASTPTPGLAGGEQYF.

V and J are TRBV6-1 and TRBJ1-5, with 7 bases lining up with TRBD1. Germline CDR1 is MNHNS and CDR2 is SASEGT. CDR3 length: 15 amino acids. With 3 bases clipped from V and 5 bases from J, the junction kept 7 bases outside the gene matches. For the CDR3, the DNA is TGTGCCAGCAGTGATTTTCGCAGGGGGGATCAGCCCCAGCATTTT. It encodes CASSDFRRGDQPQHF.

The chain recombines TRBV27 with TRBJ2-1, with D tentatively TRBD2 (5 bases). CDR1 is MNHEY and CDR2 is SMNVEV in the germline V gene (reference sequence). Deletions cut 6 bases from V and 5 bases from J, with 20 bases between. This CDR3 has 16 residues. CDR3 coding DNA: TGTGCCAGCAGGCCTTGGACTTCCACGATGGACAATGAGCAGTTCTTC. It codes for CASRPWTSTMDNEQFF.

The chain recombines TRBV6-5 with TRBJ2-3; TRBD1 might be the D (6 bases). V lost 7 bases, J lost 5 bases, and 19 bases lay in between. CDR3 length equals 15 residues. The germline gives CDR1 MNHEY, CDR2 SVGAGI. CDR3 loop: CASKFRQGMQDTQYF. The CDR3, as DNA: TGTGCCAGCAAGTTCAGGCAGGGGATGCAAGATACGCAGTATTTT.

The V call is TRBV5-5, the J call TRBJ2-7, with D hard to call. The CDR3 is 12 residues long. Germline V gene data show CDR1 as SGHKS and CDR2 as YYEKEE (reference sequence). Trimming shortened V by 6 bases and J by 3 bases, and 10 bases separated the two germline ends. The CDR3 here is CASTTAGYEQYF. CDR3 DNA: TGTGCCAGCACCACGGCAGGCTACGAGCAGTACTTC.